The 3 T cell receptor beta chains reported below all come from one sample, sequenced in a study of blood T cell repertoires in COVID-19. Here immunoSEQ multiplex PCR was the method, and the copy in TCRdb shows in-frame clones only, minus some. The sample holds 200,000 to 300,000 clones; roughly 86% are singletons and the top ten take under 3%. Sequencing used PBMCs or T cells enriched from blood (not recorded which). Receptors were obtained from a young woman who had recovered from COVID-19.

This clone was recorded once. V gene TRBV5-6 combines with J gene TRBJ2-3, with 7 bases matching TRBD2. Trimming cost V 4 bases and J 0 bases; bases outside gene matches: 8. The CDR3 covers 16 residues. Germline CDR1 reads SGHDT; CDR2 reads YYEEEE. CDR3 coding DNA: TGTGCCAGCAGCCCGGGACTAAGCCGTAGCACAGATACGCAGTATTTT. This translates into CASSPGLSRSTDTQYF.

This rearrangement joins TRBV28 to TRBJ1-1; D might be TRBD1 (6 bases). The CDR3 contains 13 residues. Germline V gene sequence: CDR1 MDHEN, CDR2 SYDVKM. Trimming removed 8 bases from V and 5 bases from J, with 15 bases in between. CDR3 residues: CASLNSGVTEAFF. The CDR3 DNA reads as TGTGCCAGCCTGAACTCAGGGGTAACTGAAGCTTTCTTT.

This rearrangement joins TRBV28 to TRBJ1-2, with TRBD1 identical over 10 bases. Germline V gene lookup returns CDR1 MDHEN and CDR2 SYDVKM. V dropped 8 bases and J dropped 1; count of bases not matched to a gene: 10. The CDR3 is made up of 16 amino acids. This chain's CDR3 is CASSRDRGTLNYGYTF. The CDR3 DNA is TGTGCCAGCTCCCGGGACAGGGGAACCCTTAACTATGGCTACACCTTC.